A single sample gave rise to the 9 T cell receptor beta chains below, sequenced in a study of T cells after yellow fever vaccination. In TCRdb, the 5' RACE reads were re-called with MiXCR into one record per CDR3 protein. The sample has about 4,500 distinct CDR3 sequences, about 8% seen once. Sample: PBMCs, either bulk or a sorted T-cell subset (CD4+, CD8+, memory, or dextramer-sorted; not recorded which), taken roughly 46 days after the first yellow fever vaccination. These receptor sequences come from a man between 18 and 35 years old who received the YFV17D yellow fever vaccine.

This clonotype was seen a few times. This rearrangement joins TRBV7-2 to TRBJ1-2; D not certain. The CDR3 totals 13 residues. Per germline, CDR1 SGHTA and CDR2 FQGNSA. Trimming pared 5 bases from V and 4 bases from J, leaving 11 bases between. CDR3 residues: CASSPYTLYGYTF. CDR3 nucleotide sequence: TGTGCCAGCAGCCCGTACACTCTCTATGGCTACACCTTC. Using reference TRBV7-2 and TRBJ1-2 for the parts outside the CDR3, the full variable domain is GAGVSQSPSNKVTEKGKDVELRCDPISGHTALYWYRQSLGQGLEFLIYFQGNSAPDKSGLPSDRFSAERTGGSVSTLTIQRTQQEDSAVYLCASSPYTLYGYTFGSGTRLTVV.

This clonotype occurred many times. As DNA, the CDR3 is TGCGCCAGCAGCCCCGCCGGGGGCGGGACAGATACGCAGTATTTT. Translation: CASSPAGGGTDTQYF. The chain combines TRBV5-1 with TRBJ2-3, with D possibly called TRBD1 or TRBD2 (6 bases each). V lost 4 bases to trimming and J lost 3 bases, with 15 bases between them. CDR3 length: 15 residues. Germline V CDR1 and CDR2: SGHRS, YFSETQ.

This clonotype was detected many times. The chain is built from TRBV5-4 and TRBJ1-4; D is uncertain. The germline CDR1 and CDR2 sequences are SGHNT and YYREEE (reference sequence). Trimming shortened V by 7 bases and J by 10 bases, and 20 bases separated the two germline ends. The CDR3 is made up of 14 amino acids. The CDR3 DNA reads as TGTGCCAGCGTCCGGGTCGCAGAGGCGGGAAAACTGTTTTTT. Its protein product is CASVRVAEAGKLFF. The entire variable domain, with the rest obtained from reference TRBV5-4 and TRBJ1-4, is as follows: ETGVTQSPTHLIKTRGQQVTLRCSSQSGHNTVSWYQQALGQGPQFIFQYYREEENGRGNFPPRFSGLQFPNYSSELNVNALELDDSALYLCASVRVAEAGKLFFGSGTQLSVL.

In this sample, this clonotype turned up many times. J is TRBJ2-3 and V is TRBV7-9; D is perhaps TRBD2 (5 bases). Trimming removed 2 bases at V and 6 bases at J, with 18 bases between. Germline-derived CDR1 and CDR2 are SEHNR and FQNEAQ (reference sequence). The CDR3 is 16 residues long. The CDR3 loop is CASSLPHFPPGDTQYF. CDR3 DNA sequence: TGTGCCAGCAGCTTACCCCACTTCCCCCCGGGGGATACGCAGTATTTT. The entire variable domain, with the rest obtained from reference TRBV7-9 and TRBJ2-3, is as follows: DTGVSQNPRHKITKRGQNVTFRCDPISEHNRLYWYRQTLGQGPEFLTYFQNEAQLEKSRLLSDRFSAERPKGSFSTLEIQRTEQGDSAMYLCASSLPHFPPGDTQYFGPGTRLTVL.

There are many counts of this clonotype. The chain has TRBV20-1 and TRBJ2-5; 11 bases align to TRBD2. Unmatched junction bases numbered 2, after V lost 0 bases and J lost 2 bases. The CDR3 extends over 15 amino acids. The V gene's germline CDR1 is DFQATT and CDR2 SNEGSKA (reference sequence). The CDR3 nucleotides read TGCAGTGCTAGAGATGTAGCGGGGGGGCAAGAGACCCAGTACTTC. Amino acid sequence: CSARDVAGGQETQYF.

This clonotype was counted many times. The chain is built from TRBV4-3 and TRBJ2-5; D perhaps matches TRBD1 (6 bases). Germline loops: CDR1 LGHNA, CDR2 YSLEER. The V gene lost 2 bases and the J gene lost 0 bases, with 19 bases spanning the gap. This CDR3 is built from 18 residues. This chain's CDR3 is CASSQTWGQIQYQETQYF. CDR3 sequence (DNA): TGCGCCAGCAGCCAAACCTGGGGGCAGATCCAATACCAAGAGACCCAGTACTTC.

This clonotype has a count of ten or more. The genes are TRBV20-1 and TRBJ2-3; tentatively, D is TRBD1 or TRBD2 (5 bases each). V was shortened by 6 bases and J by 4 bases, with 17 bases between the two germline ends. Germline V gene lookup returns CDR1 DFQATT and CDR2 SNEGSKA (reference sequence). This CDR3 region has 14 residues. CDR3 nucleotides: TGCAGTGCCGCCAGGGCCGGGGTACCAGATACGCAGTATTTT. Protein product: CSAARAGVPDTQYF.

This clonotype has at least ten counts. This chain connects TRBV5-1 to TRBJ1-1; D is perhaps TRBD1 (5 bases). The CDR3 consists of 11 residues. V dropped 3 bases and J dropped 11 bases, with 11 bases sitting between them. Germline V CDR1 and CDR2: SGHRS, YFSETQ. CDR3 sequence reads: CASSWGGTAFF. The CDR3 DNA follows: TGCGCCAGCAGCTGGGGGGGGACGGCTTTCTTT.

This clonotype has a count of ten or more. The CDR3 DNA reads TGTGCCAGCAGCCCGGACCTAGACTATGGCTACACCTTC. It encodes CASSPDLDYGYTF. V is TRBV12-3 or TRBV12-4 and J is TRBJ1-2; D is uncertain. This CDR3 has 13 residues. V gave up 6 bases and J gave up 3 bases, with 11 bases separating them.